A single sample is the source of the 31 T cell receptor beta chains below, sequenced in a study of vaccination effects on CD4 cells after COVID-19. Here immunoSEQ multiplex PCR was the method, and the copy in TCRdb shows in-frame clones only, minus some. The sample consists of over 35,000 clones, over 65% of them appearing once. What these receptors recognize is not known. Upon completion of 10 days in culture, CD4+ T cells were isolated. SARS-CoV-2 infected the person between March and December 2020, as confirmed by PCR. Two-dose BNT162b2 or mRNA-1273 vaccination was given to participants. The sequencing here drew on CD4+ T cells from PBMCs cultured without peptide, taken after COVID-19 vaccination. The receptor source for this set is a human donor who had a prior SARS-CoV-2 infection.

CDR3 sequence: CASSLALVEETQYF. Here the CDR3 DNA reads TGTGCCAGCAGCTTAGCGCTGGTGGAAGAGACCCAGTACTTC. This rearrangement joins TRBV7-2 to TRBJ2-5; D remains unclear. Deletions cut 0 bases from V and 3 bases from J, with 8 bases between. This CDR3 is 14 amino acids long. Germline assignment: CDR1 SGHTA and CDR2 FQGNSA.

The chain has TRBV7-2 and TRBJ2-1; no clear D gene. The V and J ends lost 1 base and 4 bases respectively, with 14 bases between them. CDR1 and CDR2 (germline): SGHTA, FQGNSA. The length of the CDR3 is 16 residues. CDR3 sequence reads: CASSLDGRPTYNEQFF. The CDR3 coding sequence is TGTGCCAGCAGCTTAGACGGTAGACCAACATACAATGAGCAGTTCTTC.

CDR3: CASSRTIQETQYF. The CDR3 DNA follows: TGTGCCAGCAGCAGGACTATTCAAGAGACCCAGTACTTC. The chain employs TRBV6-5 and TRBJ2-5; TRBD2 is a possible D gene (6 bases). V lost 6 bases, J lost 2 bases, and 10 bases lay in between. The CDR3 consists of 13 residues. Looked up from germline, CDR1 is MNHEY and CDR2 is SVGAGI.

The chain carries TRBV11-2 and TRBJ2-3, with 10 nucleotides matching TRBD1. Germline V gene sequence: CDR1 SGHAT, CDR2 FQNNGV. Unmatched junction bases numbered 4, after V lost 5 bases and J lost 2 bases. This CDR3 is 15 amino acids long. CDR3 DNA: TGTGCCAGCAGCCCGGGACAGGGGACCACAGATACGCAGTATTTT. Residues: CASSPGQGTTDTQYF.

J is TRBJ2-3 and V is TRBV6-1; possibly TRBD1 for D (6 bases). The CDR3 has 15 amino acids. Germline-derived CDR1 and CDR2 are MNHNS and SASEGT. The V gene lost 0 bases and the J gene lost 0 bases, with 7 bases spanning the gap. CDR3 in DNA: TGTGCCAGCAGTGAAGCCGGGACAAGCACAGATACGCAGTATTTT. It is translated as CASSEAGTSTDTQYF.

The chain recombines TRBV5-1 with TRBJ1-3, with a tentative D call TRBD1 (6 bases). The CDR3 consists of 17 residues. V was cut by 0 bases and J by 0 bases, with 13 bases left in between. CDR1 is SGHRS, CDR2 YFSETQ, per germline. CDR3 in amino acids: CASSLVPGALSGNTIYF. Here the CDR3 DNA reads TGCGCCAGCAGCTTGGTGCCAGGGGCCCTCTCTGGAAACACCATATATTTT.

This clone occurred a few times. The chain couples TRBV7-3 to TRBJ2-1; possibly TRBD1 for D (6 bases). Per the germline V gene, CDR1 is SGHTA and CDR2 is FQGTGA. The V end was cut by 5 bases, the J end by 0 bases, with 8 bases between. The CDR3 sequence is 14 residues long. This CDR3 reads CASSQGHSYNEQFF. The CDR3 DNA follows: TGTGCCAGCAGCCAGGGACACTCCTACAATGAGCAGTTCTTC.

This clone was seen only a few times. This rearrangement joins TRBV5-1 to TRBJ2-7, with 16 bases lining up with TRBD2. This CDR3 spans 17 amino acids. The germline V gene has CDR1 SGHRS and CDR2 YFSETQ. V was pared by 4 bases and J by 5 bases, with 9 bases of the junction left unmatched. The CDR3 DNA follows: TGCGCCAGCAGCGTACCGGGACTAGCGGGAGGGCCGAACGAGCAGTACTTC. It yields the protein CASSVPGLAGGPNEQYF.

The gene calls are TRBV4-2 and TRBJ2-7, with D perhaps TRBD1 or TRBD2 (5 bases each). This CDR3 region has 14 residues. Germline loops: CDR1 LGHNA, CDR2 YNFKEQ. The V end was cut by 4 bases, the J end by 6 bases, with 16 bases between. CDR3 nucleotide sequence: TGTGCCAGCAGCCCCAAGAGGGGAGCAGGCGAGCAGTACTTC. This encodes CASSPKRGAGEQYF.

CDR3 residues: CASSSGRTAETQYF. CDR3 nucleotide sequence: TGCGCCAGCTCTAGTGGACGAACCGCCGAGACCCAGTACTTC. J is TRBJ2-5 and V is TRBV5-1, with D unclear. This CDR3 spans 14 amino acids. Germline CDR1 is SGHRS and CDR2 is YFSETQ. Trimming took off 7 bases at V and 5 bases at J, with 18 bases between the two ends.

V and J are TRBV10-3 and TRBJ2-1; no clear D. CDR3 length: 15 amino acids. Germline loops: CDR1 ENHRY, CDR2 SYGVKD. V lost 0 bases to trimming and J lost 2 bases, with 8 bases between them. The CDR3 bases are TGTGCCATCAGTGAGTCCAACGGCCCCTACAATGAGCAGTTCTTC. This codes for CAISESNGPYNEQFF.

The chain is built from TRBV9 and TRBJ1-5; possible D gene TRBD1, 5 bases. V shed 4 bases and J shed 0 bases, with 11 bases lying between them. The CDR3 has 15 residues. Germline CDR1 SGDLS, CDR2 YYNGEE. The CDR3 sequence is CASSLGHYSNQPQHF. CDR3 nucleotides: TGTGCCAGCAGCCTTGGACACTATAGCAATCAGCCCCAGCATTTT.

V is TRBV5-6 and J is TRBJ2-3; D is undetermined. The germline V and J ends were trimmed by 0 bases and 4 bases, with 9 bases remaining between them. Germline loops: CDR1 SGHDT, CDR2 YYEEEE. The CDR3 spans 14 residues. This chain's CDR3 is CASSLGPAPDTQYF. The CDR3 DNA is TGTGCCAGCAGCTTGGGCCCTGCGCCAGATACGCAGTATTTT.

Comments on this clone: The junction does not match germline at one end; this may be a read error. The chain is built from TRBV3-1 (or the pseudogene TRBV3-2) and TRBJ1-4; tentative D call: TRBD1 (5 bases). There are 14 residues in the CDR3. Germline CDR1 LGHDT, CDR2 YNNKEL (reference sequence). This CDR3 is CASSQGRQGRGRVF. DNA of the CDR3: TGTGCCAGCAGCCAAGGTCGGCAGGGCCGCGGGCGAGTATTT.

This clone was seen a single time. The chain's CDR3 is CSASITLAGSYNEQFF. DNA for the CDR3: TGCAGTGCTAGTATCACCCTAGCGGGTTCCTACAATGAGCAGTTCTTC. V and J are TRBV20-1 and TRBJ2-1, with 8 bases fitting TRBD2. CDR3 size: 16 residues. With 3 bases clipped from V and 1 base from J, the junction kept 8 bases outside the gene matches. Germline CDR1 is DFQATT and CDR2 is SNEGSKA (reference sequence).

The chain links TRBV13 to TRBJ1-4, with D hard to call. Trimming shortened V by 0 bases and J by 5 bases, and 7 bases separated the two germline ends. Germline V gene data show CDR1 as PRHDT and CDR2 as FYEKMQ (reference sequence). The CDR3 loop spans 14 amino acids. The CDR3 protein is CASSLGQPNEKLFF. CDR3 bases: TGTGCCAGCAGCTTAGGACAGCCGAATGAAAAACTGTTTTTT.

The chain joins TRBV5-1 to TRBJ1-3; D uncertain. Germline CDR1 and CDR2: SGHRS and YFSETQ. V shed 4 bases and J shed 4 bases, with 15 bases lying between them. This CDR3 has 15 amino acids. The CDR3: CASSPALLQGNTIYF. The CDR3 DNA reads TGCGCCAGCAGCCCAGCCCTATTACAGGGAAACACCATATATTTT.

The chain is built from TRBV7-2 and TRBJ1-5, with 9 bases lining up with TRBD1. CDR3 length: 19 residues. V shed 2 bases, J shed 2 bases, and the junction held 13 bases outside the gene matches. Germline assignment: CDR1 SGHTA and CDR2 FQGNSA. DNA of the CDR3: TGTGCCAGCAGCTTACGGGACAGGGTCTTTATTTTAGGCAATCAGCCCCAGCATTTT. Its translation: CASSLRDRVFILGNQPQHF.

The gene calls are TRBV9 and TRBJ2-1; D remains unclear. The CDR3 consists of 15 residues. V was clipped by 4 bases and J by 3 bases, with 14 bases between them. Germline CDR1 SGDLS, CDR2 YYNGEE. The CDR3: CASSSLGVFYNEQFF. For the CDR3, the DNA is TGTGCCAGCAGCTCACTTGGCGTCTTCTACAATGAGCAGTTCTTC.

This clone was picked up one time. The gene calls are TRBV7-3 and TRBJ2-1, with 9 bases identical to TRBD1. This CDR3 region has 14 residues. CDR1 and CDR2 (germline): SGHTA, FQGTGA. Trimming took 5 bases from V and 8 from J; bases not matched to a gene: 7. CDR3 amino acids: CASSPGQGIHEQFF. CDR3 sequence (DNA): TGTGCCAGCAGCCCTGGACAGGGGATACATGAGCAGTTCTTC.

The chain has TRBV15 and TRBJ1-5; 9 nucleotides align to TRBD1. Germline CDR1 is LNHNV and CDR2 is YYDKDF (reference sequence). This CDR3 comprises 19 residues. J gave up 0 bases and V 1 base, and 10 bases lay outside the gene matches. CDR3 sequence (DNA): TGTGCCACCAGCAGAGCGGGAGACAGGGGGACCTCTAGCAATCAGCCCCAGCATTTT. Residues: CATSRAGDRGTSSNQPQHF.

The chain is built from TRBV5-1 and TRBJ2-5; D not certain. The CDR3 extends over 13 amino acids. Germline assignment: CDR1 SGHRS and CDR2 YFSETQ. The germline V and J ends were trimmed by 1 base and 7 bases, with 11 bases remaining between them. The CDR3 sequence is CASSLSRAATQYF. The CDR3 coding sequence is TGCGCCAGCAGCTTGTCCCGGGCCGCGACCCAGTACTTC.

This clone has a single count. This chain joins TRBV4-3 and TRBJ2-2, with unresolved D. Germline CDR1 reads LGHNA; CDR2 reads YSLEER. The CDR3 covers 16 residues. V was clipped by 1 base and J by 0 bases, with 9 bases between them. CDR3 DNA sequence: TGCGCCAGCAGCCAAGGGTCCGACGCGAACACCGGGGAGCTGTTTTTT. Translating gives CASSQGSDANTGELFF.

The J gene is TRBJ1-2, the V gene TRBV9; the match to TRBD1 covers 9 bases. V shed 4 bases, J shed 5 bases, and the junction held 9 bases outside the gene matches. Germline lookup yields CDR1 SGDLS and CDR2 YYNGEE. The CDR3 covers 15 residues. For the CDR3, the DNA is TGTGCCAGCAGCAAGACCGGGACAGGGTCATATGGCTACACCTTC. Its translation: CASSKTGTGSYGYTF.

The chain couples TRBV30 to TRBJ2-7; no clear D. Between the trimmed V and J ends, which lost 0 bases and 0 bases, there was a span of 6 bases. This CDR3 spans 13 amino acids. CDR1 is GTSNPN and CDR2 is SVGIG in the germline V gene (reference sequence). Here the CDR3 DNA reads TGTGCCTGGAGTGTCGGGCTCTCCTACGAGCAGTACTTC. Residues: CAWSVGLSYEQYF.

V is TRBV19 and J is TRBJ2-2; D call uncertain. The germline V gene has CDR1 LNHDA and CDR2 SQIVND (reference sequence). V gave up 3 bases and J gave up 0 bases, with 29 bases separating them. This CDR3 contains 22 residues. The CDR3 loop is CASSMALGLVGPTPPNTGELFF. DNA for the CDR3: TGTGCCAGTAGTATGGCGTTAGGTCTAGTTGGTCCAACACCTCCGAACACCGGGGAGCTGTTTTTT.

The CDR3 loop reads CATAPTSGIWGETQYF. As DNA, the CDR3 is TGTGCCACCGCACCGACTAGCGGGATTTGGGGGGAGACCCAGTACTTC. The rearrangement uses TRBV11-2 and TRBJ2-5; 11 bases fit TRBD2. Germline-derived CDR1 and CDR2 are SGHAT and FQNNGV. This CDR3 has 16 residues. J lost 5 bases, V lost 10 bases, and 15 bases had no gene match.

In its sample, this clone was seen a few times. The chain is built from TRBV10-3 and TRBJ2-7, with 9 bases matching TRBD2. Unmatched junction bases numbered 3, after V lost 0 bases and J lost 0 bases. Germline CDR1 reads ENHRY; CDR2 reads SYGVKD. This CDR3 contains 16 residues. The CDR3 here is CAISESLAGASYEQYF. As DNA, the CDR3 is TGTGCCATCAGTGAGTCGTTAGCGGGGGCCTCCTACGAGCAGTACTTC.

This chain connects TRBV11-2 to TRBJ2-5, with a weak D call TRBD2 (6 bases). Looked up from germline, CDR1 is SGHAT and CDR2 is FQNNGV. The CDR3 totals 17 residues. V was pared by 3 bases and J by 5 bases, with 22 bases between. In DNA form, the CDR3 reads TGTGCCAGCAGCTTTTTTTCCGGAACGTGGGGGGTGGAGACCCAGTACTTC. Residues: CASSFFSGTWGVETQYF.

J is TRBJ2-7 and V is TRBV5-4; 11 bases are shared with TRBD2. V was clipped by 2 bases and J by 6 bases; unmatched bases: 16. The germline CDR1 and CDR2 sequences are SGHNT and YYREEE (reference sequence). The CDR3 has 18 residues. CDR3 in DNA: TGTGCCAGCAGCTTAGGGACTAGCGGATTTGAAGCCCCCCGCGAGCAGTACTTC. It translates to CASSLGTSGFEAPREQYF.

The chain joins TRBV19 to TRBJ2-7; D is unclear. CDR1 is LNHDA, CDR2 SQIVND, per germline (reference sequence). Trimming removed 4 bases from V and 1 base from J, with 8 bases in between. CDR3 length: 13 amino acids. CDR3 protein: CASSKKGSYEQYF. CDR3 bases: TGTGCCAGTAGTAAAAAGGGATCCTACGAGCAGTACTTC.